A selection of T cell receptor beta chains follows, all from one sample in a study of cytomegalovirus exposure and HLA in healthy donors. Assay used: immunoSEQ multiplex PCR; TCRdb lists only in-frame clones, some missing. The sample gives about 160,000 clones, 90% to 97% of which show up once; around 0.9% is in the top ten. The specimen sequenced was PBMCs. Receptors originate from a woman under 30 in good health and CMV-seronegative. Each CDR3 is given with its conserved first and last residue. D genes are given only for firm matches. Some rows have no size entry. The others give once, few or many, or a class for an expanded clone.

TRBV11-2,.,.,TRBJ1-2,CASSFGAVDYGYTF,TGTGCCAGCAGCTTTGGGGCCGTCGATTATGGCTACACCTTC
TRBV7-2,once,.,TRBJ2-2,CASSLGLVLPGELFF,TGTGCCAGCAGCTTGGGACTGGTCCTACCCGGGGAGCTGTTTTTT
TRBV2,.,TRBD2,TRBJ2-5,CASSVGRGGRETQYF,TGTGCCAGCAGTGTTGGGCGGGGGGGCCGAGAGACCCAGTACTTC
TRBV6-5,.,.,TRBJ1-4,CASGAGDATNEKLFF,TGTGCCAGCGGGGCAGGAGATGCAACTAATGAAAAACTGTTTTTT
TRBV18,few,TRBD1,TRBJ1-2,CASSLGQGGYTF,TGTGCCAGCTCACTGGGACAGGGTGGCTACACCTTC
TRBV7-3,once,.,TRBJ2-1,CASSPTSGSYNEQFF,TGTGCCAGCAGCCCCACCAGCGGTTCCTACAATGAGCAGTTCTTC
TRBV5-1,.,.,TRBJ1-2,CASSPDAGGQGYTF,TGCGCCAGCAGCCCCGACGCGGGGGGGCAGGGCTACACCTTC
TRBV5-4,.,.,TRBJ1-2,CASSFDRSYGYTF,TGTGCCAGCAGTTTTGACAGGAGCTATGGCTACACCTTC
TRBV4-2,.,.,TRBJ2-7,CASSQVASTTSYEQYF,TGTGCCAGCAGCCAAGTAGCTTCCACGACCTCCTACGAGCAGTACTTC
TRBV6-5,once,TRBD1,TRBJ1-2,CASSYADRSYGYTF,TGTGCCAGCAGTTACGCGGACAGGTCCTATGGCTACACCTTC
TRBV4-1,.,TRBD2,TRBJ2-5,CASSPGGARETQYF,TGCGCCAGCAGCCCCGGGGGGGCCCGGGAGACCCAGTACTTC
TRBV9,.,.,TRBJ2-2,CASSPRGAIVTGELFF,TGTGCCAGCAGCCCCCGGGGGGCGATCGTCACCGGGGAGCTGTTTTTT
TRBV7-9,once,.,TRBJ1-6,CASSLKGSPLHF,TGTGCCAGCAGCTTAAAGGGGTCACCCCTCCACTTT
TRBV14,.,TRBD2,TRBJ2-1,CASSAGLAGRHNEQFF,TGTGCCAGCAGCGCCGGACTAGCGGGGCGGCACAATGAGCAGTTCTTC
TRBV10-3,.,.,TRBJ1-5,CAISESSVNQPQHF,TGTGCCATCAGTGAGTCCTCAGTTAATCAGCCCCAGCATTTT
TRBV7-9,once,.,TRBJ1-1,CASSPPGTVNTEAFF,TGTGCCAGCAGCCCGCCAGGGACTGTGAACACTGAAGCTTTCTTT
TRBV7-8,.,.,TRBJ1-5,CASSLGLEEDQPQHF,TGTGCCAGCAGCTTAGGACTGGAAGAAGATCAGCCCCAGCATTTT
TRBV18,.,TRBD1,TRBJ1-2,CASSPLDRGGDYGYTF,TGTGCCAGCTCACCACTCGACAGGGGAGGTGACTATGGCTACACCTTC
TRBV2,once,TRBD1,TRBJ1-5,CASSEQGAQFDQPQHF,TGTGCCAGCAGTGAACAGGGGGCGCAGTTCGACCAGCCCCAGCATTTT
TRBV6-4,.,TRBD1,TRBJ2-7,CASSPGTGLEQYF,TGTGCCAGCAGTCCCGGGACAGGTTTAGAGCAGTACTTC
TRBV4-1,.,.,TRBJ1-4,CASSRLQGTNEKLFF,TGCGCCAGCAGCCGCCTACAGGGAACTAATGAAAAACTGTTTTTT
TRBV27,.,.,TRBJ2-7,CASSSVGAYEQYF,TGTGCCAGCAGTTCAGTAGGGGCTTACGAGCAGTACTTC
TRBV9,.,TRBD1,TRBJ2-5,CASSATGTVLLETQYF,TGTGCCAGCAGCGCGACCGGGACAGTGTTGCTGGAGACCCAGTACTTC
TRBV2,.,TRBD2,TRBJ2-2,CASSERWLAGGLDTGELFF,TGTGCCAGCAGTGAAAGGTGGCTAGCGGGGGGGCTTGACACCGGGGAGCTGTTTTTT
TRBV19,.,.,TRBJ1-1,CASSRTMEKAFF,TGTGCCAGTAGCCGGACAATGGAGAAAGCTTTCTTT
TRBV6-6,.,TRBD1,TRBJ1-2,CASSFPGQGPHYGYTF,TGTGCCAGCAGTTTCCCCGGACAGGGGCCTCACTATGGCTACACCTTC
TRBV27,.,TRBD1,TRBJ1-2,CASSLTAGQATYTF,TGTGCCAGCAGTTTAACGGCGGGACAGGCAACCTACACCTTC
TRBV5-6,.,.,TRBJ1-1,CASSFPSELNTEAFF,TGTGCCAGCAGCTTCCCTTCAGAACTGAACACTGAAGCTTTCTTT
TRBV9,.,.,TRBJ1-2,CASSVAQQGGINYGYTF,TGTGCCAGCAGCGTAGCCCAACAGGGTGGGATAAATTATGGCTACACCTTC
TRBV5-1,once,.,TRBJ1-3,CASSFQGSGNTIYF,TGCGCCAGCAGCTTCCAGGGCTCTGGAAACACCATATATTTT
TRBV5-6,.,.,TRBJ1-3,CASSQDSFSGNTIYF,TGTGCCAGCAGCCAGGACAGTTTCTCTGGAAACACCATATATTTT
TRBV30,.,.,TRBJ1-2,CAWSVFGTNYGYTF,TGTGCCTGGAGTGTATTCGGGACTAACTATGGCTACACCTTC
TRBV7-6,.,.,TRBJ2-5,CASSLVGGQETQYF,TGTGCCAGCAGCTTAGTGGGGGGACAAGAGACCCAGTACTTC
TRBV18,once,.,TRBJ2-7,CASSPHSYEQYF,TGTGCCAGCTCACCCCACTCCTACGAGCAGTACTTC
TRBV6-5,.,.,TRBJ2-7,CASSNTRSLGEQYF,TGTGCCAGCTCCAATACCCGGAGTTTGGGCGAGCAGTACTTC
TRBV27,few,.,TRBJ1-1,CASSPRAGTEAFF,TGTGCCAGCAGTCCACGAGCGGGCACTGAAGCTTTCTTT
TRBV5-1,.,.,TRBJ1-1,CASSYMGARTEAFF,TGCGCCAGCAGCTACATGGGGGCGCGCACTGAAGCTTTCTTT
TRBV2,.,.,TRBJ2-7,CASSGVYEQYF,TGTGCCAGCAGCGGAGTCTACGAGCAGTACTTC
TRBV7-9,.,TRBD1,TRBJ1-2,CASSSTGGNYGYTF,TGTGCCAGCAGCTCCACAGGGGGTAATTATGGCTACACCTTC
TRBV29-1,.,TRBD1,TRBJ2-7,CSVEGQYEQYF,TGCAGCGTTGAGGGACAGTACGAGCAGTACTTC
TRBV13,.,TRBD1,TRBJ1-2,CASSFADRGDGYTF,TGTGCCAGCAGCTTCGCGGACAGGGGGGATGGCTACACCTTC
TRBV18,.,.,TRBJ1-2,CASSPPGRDGYTF,TGTGCCAGCTCGCCTCCAGGAAGAGATGGCTACACCTTC
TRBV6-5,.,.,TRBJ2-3,CASTSGDTQYF,TGTGCCAGCACCTCCGGTGATACGCAGTATTTT
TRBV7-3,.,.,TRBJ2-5,CASSSSVQETQYF,TGTGCCAGCAGCTCCTCGGTCCAAGAGACCCAGTACTTC
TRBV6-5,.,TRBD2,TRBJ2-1,CASSYSGGVGYNEQFF,TGTGCCAGCAGTTACTCGGGGGGGGTGGGTTACAATGAGCAGTTCTTC
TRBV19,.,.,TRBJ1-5,CASSMAGYSNQPQHF,TGTGCCAGTAGTATGGCAGGCTATAGCAATCAGCCCCAGCATTTT
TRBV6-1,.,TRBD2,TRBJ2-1,CASSEARAGGLDEQFF,TGTGCCAGCAGTGAAGCGCGAGCGGGGGGGCTCGATGAGCAGTTCTTC
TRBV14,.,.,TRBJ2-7,CASSQGGYEQYF,TGTGCCAGCAGCCAAGGAGGATACGAGCAGTACTTC
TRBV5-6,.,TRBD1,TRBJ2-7,CASSLHSGRGFYEQYF,TGTGCCAGCAGCCTGCATAGTGGCAGGGGGTTCTACGAGCAGTACTTC
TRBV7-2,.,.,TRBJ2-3,CASSPPLVDTQYF,TGTGCCAGCAGCCCCCCCCTTGTAGATACGCAGTATTTT
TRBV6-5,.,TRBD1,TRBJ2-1,CASSPSGTGHNEQFF,TGTGCCAGCAGCCCCTCCGGGACAGGGCACAATGAGCAGTTCTTC